Below, 17 T cell receptor beta chains from the same sample are listed, as sequenced in a study of control samples from healthy donors and cancer patients. Using immunoSEQ multiplex PCR, the repertoire was profiled, and TCRdb retains in-frame clones only, with some absent. Here the sample spans under 140,000 clones, approximately 90% being singletons. The sequenced sample consisted of PBMCs. The source of these receptors is a woman aged 55-70 years with lung cancer.

The J gene is TRBJ1-2, the V gene TRBV6-5, with D perhaps matching TRBD1 (5 bases). The CDR3 sequence is 15 residues long. Germline assignment: CDR1 MNHEY and CDR2 SVGAGI. The V gene lost 1 base and the J gene lost 4 bases, with 13 bases spanning the gap. The CDR3 reads CASSYLGGVGYGYTF. CDR3 sequence (DNA): TGTGCCAGCAGTTACTTGGGAGGGGTAGGCTATGGCTACACCTTC.

This clone was counted once. The chain joins TRBV11-1 to TRBJ2-7; 11 bases align to TRBD1. CDR1 is SGHAT and CDR2 is FQDESV in the germline V gene (reference sequence). There are 14 residues in the CDR3. V lost 7 bases and J lost 3; bases outside the gene matches: 5. CDR3 in DNA: TGTGCCAGCAAGCTCGGGACAGGGGGCTACGAGCAGTACTTC. Translating it yields CASKLGTGGYEQYF.

The chain recombines TRBV9 with TRBJ1-2; the D gene is possibly TRBD1 (5 bases). Per germline, CDR1 SGDLS and CDR2 YYNGEE. The V and J ends lost 5 bases and 5 bases respectively, with 22 bases between them. CDR3 length: 16 amino acids. The CDR3 DNA sequence: TGTGCCAGCAGTCTCCAGGCTACCTTTGGGGGATATGGCTACACCTTC. As protein: CASSLQATFGGYGYTF.

The chain is built from TRBV7-9 and TRBJ2-1; 8 nucleotides agree with TRBD2. Trimming took 8 bases from V and 7 from J; bases not matched to a gene: 25. CDR3 size: 19 residues. Germline CDR1 and CDR2: SEHNR and FQNEAQ (reference sequence). CDR3 nucleotide sequence: TGTGCCAGCTCAGCCTCTCGGCTAGCGGGTGGTCGAGGGGGGAATGAGCAGTTCTTC. Translation gives CASSASRLAGGRGGNEQFF.

This rearrangement joins TRBV11-3 to TRBJ2-7; TRBD1 matches 8 bases. CDR3 length: 15 residues. CDR1 SGHNT and CDR2 YENEEA come from the germline V gene. J lost 2 bases, V lost 5 bases, and 8 bases had no gene match. CDR3 DNA: TGTGCCAGCAGCCTCGGACAGGGAAAAACCTACGAGCAGTACTTC. Translated, it gives CASSLGQGKTYEQYF.

This clone has just a few counts. V gene TRBV20-1 combines with J gene TRBJ1-2; D is unclear. Germline values: CDR1 DFQATT, CDR2 SNEGSKA (reference sequence). V dropped 3 bases and J dropped 8 bases, with 10 bases sitting between them. This CDR3 spans 11 amino acids. In DNA, the CDR3 is TGCAGTGCTAGGCTGGTAGAGGGCTACACCTTC. It specifies CSARLVEGYTF.

The chain carries TRBV30 and TRBJ1-1; 10 positions agree with TRBD1. Looked up from germline, CDR1 is GTSNPN and CDR2 is SVGIG (reference sequence). CDR3 length equals 14 residues. V was pared by 2 bases and J by 6 bases, with 6 bases of the junction left unmatched. This chain's CDR3 is CAWSRQGASSEAFF. CDR3 DNA: TGTGCCTGGAGTAGACAGGGGGCATCGTCTGAAGCTTTCTTT.

This chain links TRBV7-2 with TRBJ1-3; D gene uncertain. V was trimmed by 2 bases and J by 1 base, leaving 3 bases between them. The V gene's germline CDR1 is SGHTA and CDR2 FQGNSA. The CDR3 totals 13 residues. The CDR3: CASSLFSGNTIYF. CDR3 coding DNA: TGTGCCAGCAGCTTATTTTCTGGAAACACCATATATTTT.

The DNA for the CDR3 is TGTGCCAGCGTCAAATACGGGACTAGCAGTAGCACAGATACGCAGTATTTT. Translating it yields CASVKYGTSSSTDTQYF. This chain uses TRBV5-6 with TRBJ2-3, with TRBD2 identical over 9 bases. CDR3 size: 17 residues. CDR1 is SGHDT, CDR2 YYEEEE, per germline. Trimming at V came to 7 bases and at J to 0 bases, leaving 12 bases not matched to a gene.

This chain links TRBV7-2 with TRBJ1-2, with D maybe TRBD1 (5 bases). Trimming took 6 bases from V and 2 from J, leaving 13 bases between them. The germline V gene has CDR1 SGHTA and CDR2 FQGNSA. This CDR3 has 14 amino acids. CDR3 nucleotide sequence: TGTGCCAGCAGTTGGGGGTCAGGGAACTATGGCTACACCTTC. This gives the protein CASSWGSGNYGYTF. The variable domain in full, with the rest retrieved from reference TRBV7-2 and TRBJ1-2, is GAGVSQSPSNKVTEKGKDVELRCDPISGHTALYWYRQSLGQGLEFLIYFQGNSAPDKSGLPSDRFSAERTGGSVSTLTIQRTQQEDSAVYLCASSWGSGNYGYTFGSGTRLTVV.

The V gene is TRBV11-2, the J gene TRBJ1-1; a weak D match, TRBD1 (5 bases). Germline V CDR1 and CDR2: SGHAT, FQNNGV. The ends were cut back, 5 bases at V and 4 bases at J, with 20 bases in the middle. The CDR3 extends over 16 amino acids. The CDR3 reads CASSPSQGPLGTEAFF. The CDR3 nucleotides are TGTGCCAGCAGCCCCTCCCAGGGCCCCTTGGGCACTGAAGCTTTCTTT.

This clone was found a few times. The gene calls are TRBV5-1 and TRBJ1-1, with D perhaps TRBD1 (5 bases). The CDR3 is 15 residues long. V was trimmed by 4 bases and J by 1 base, leaving 14 bases between them. CDR1 and CDR2 (germline): SGHRS, YFSETQ. CDR3: CASSKETGTNTEAFF. The CDR3, as DNA: TGCGCCAGCAGCAAGGAGACGGGGACGAACACTGAAGCTTTCTTT.

The chain uses TRBV5-1 and TRBJ1-3, with TRBD1 matching over 7 bases. The CDR3 is made up of 16 amino acids. Germline V gene data show CDR1 as SGHRS and CDR2 as YFSETQ. V lost 0 bases and J lost 0; bases outside the gene matches: 3. This CDR3 reads CASSLGGTASGNTIYF. CDR3 in DNA: TGCGCCAGCAGCTTGGGCGGGACAGCCTCTGGAAACACCATATATTTT. The full variable domain, with the rest looked up from reference TRBV5-1 and TRBJ1-3, is KAGVTQTPRYLIKTRGQQVTLSCSPISGHRSVSWYQQTPGQGLQFLFEYFSETQRNKGNFPGRFSGRQFSNSRSEMNVSTLELGDSALYLCASSLGGTASGNTIYFGEGSWLTVV.

The chain couples TRBV6-5 to TRBJ1-2, with 10 bases identical to TRBD1. Germline-derived CDR1 and CDR2 are MNHEY and SVGAGI. V lost 0 bases, J lost 8 bases, and 6 bases stayed unmatched. The CDR3 runs to 15 residues. Here the CDR3 DNA reads TGTGCCAGCAGTTACTCTCGACAGGGGGCGTCGGGCTACACCTTC. Translating gives CASSYSRQGASGYTF.

The genes are TRBV11-3 and TRBJ2-7, with 8 bases lining up with TRBD1. From germline, CDR1 is SGHNT and CDR2 YENEEA. After removal of 4 bases from V and 7 bases from J, the junction contained 15 bases not matched to a gene. The CDR3 contains 16 residues. As DNA, the CDR3 is TGTGCCAGCAGCTACAGGGGGACAACTCCACTCGGGGAGCAGTACTTC. Translating it yields CASSYRGTTPLGEQYF.

This rearrangement joins TRBV11-2 to TRBJ1-1; D remains ambiguous. The CDR3 has 15 residues. V gave up 4 bases and J gave up 0 bases, with 12 bases separating them. Germline V gene sequence: CDR1 SGHAT, CDR2 FQNNGV. CDR3 in amino acids: CASSSTVAMNTEAFF. DNA of the CDR3: TGTGCCAGCAGCTCCACAGTAGCAATGAACACTGAAGCTTTCTTT.

The sample holds one count of this clone. The J gene is TRBJ1-2, the V gene TRBV14; D unclear. Germline assignment: CDR1 SGHDN and CDR2 FVKESK. Trimming pared 2 bases from V and 0 bases from J, leaving 7 bases between. The CDR3 is 14 amino acids. The CDR3 DNA sequence: TGTGCCAGCAGCCAACTCAGAACTAACTATGGCTACACCTTC. Protein sequence: CASSQLRTNYGYTF.